The rows below give T cell receptor beta chains drawn from one sample of a study of CD8+ T cells in alopecia areata. Sequencing used immunoSEQ multiplex PCR; TCRdb keeps in-frame clones, though not all of them. The table shows around 120,000 clones, with 55% to 70% occurring only once. Specimen: CD4+ T cells sorted from blood. The source is a human donor in good health. CDR3s include the opening cysteine and the closing phenylalanine or tryptophan. The D gene is left open where the match is weak. Part of the rows lack a size; the others show once, few, many or a class for expanded clones.

d_call: .
j_call: TRBJ2-5
clone_size: .
v_call: TRBV27
cdr3_nt: TGTGCCAGCAGTGCCGGGGGATTAGAGACCCAGTACTTC
cdr3_aa: CASSAGGLETQYF

d_call: .
j_call: TRBJ1-1
clone_size: few
v_call: TRBV2
cdr3_nt: TGTGCCAGCCAAGGAACGAACACTGAAGCTTTCTTT
cdr3_aa: CASQGTNTEAFF

d_call: .
j_call: TRBJ2-5
clone_size: .
v_call: TRBV5-6
cdr3_nt: TGTGCCAGCAGCTTGGAGGAGACCCAGTACTTC
cdr3_aa: CASSLEETQYF

d_call: TRBD1
j_call: TRBJ2-4
clone_size: .
v_call: TRBV4-2
cdr3_nt: TGTGCCAGCAGCCAAGATTTCTCCGGGACAGGGACTTTGAAAAACATTCAGTACTTC
cdr3_aa: CASSQDFSGTGTLKNIQYF

d_call: .
j_call: TRBJ2-7
clone_size: few
v_call: TRBV29-1
cdr3_nt: TGCAGCGTTGACGGATCCGGCTACGAGCAGTACTTC
cdr3_aa: CSVDGSGYEQYF

d_call: TRBD1
j_call: TRBJ2-5
clone_size: .
v_call: TRBV7-2
cdr3_nt: TGTGCCAGCAGCACCGGACAGGGCAGGGAGACCCAGTACTTC
cdr3_aa: CASSTGQGRETQYF

d_call: .
j_call: TRBJ2-3
clone_size: .
v_call: TRBV5-8
cdr3_nt: TGTGCCAGCAGCCAAGGAGGGGGGGTAGATACGCAGTATTTT
cdr3_aa: CASSQGGGVDTQYF

d_call: .
j_call: TRBJ1-5
clone_size: .
v_call: TRBV10-3
cdr3_nt: TGTGCCATCAGTTCAACGGGAGATAGCAATCAGCCCCAGCATTTT
cdr3_aa: CAISSTGDSNQPQHF

d_call: .
j_call: TRBJ1-2
clone_size: .
v_call: TRBV10-3
cdr3_nt: TGTGCTAAAATAGGGGTCGGGGGCTACACCTTC
cdr3_aa: CAKIGVGGYTF

d_call: .
j_call: TRBJ1-5
clone_size: .
v_call: TRBV7-9
cdr3_nt: TGTGCCAGCAGCCAGGGTATCAGCAATCAGCCCCAGCATTTT
cdr3_aa: CASSQGISNQPQHF